The clone carrying this TCR beta chain was detected only a few times. Its matching antigen is unknown. Per the germline V gene, CDR1 is LNHNV and CDR2 is YYDKDF (reference sequence). The CDR3 contains 12 residues. Trimming pared 3 bases from V and 5 bases from J, leaving 7 bases between. The data belong to a study of CD8 T cells in ankylosing spondylitis. TCRdb reanalysed the 5' RACE reads using MiXCR and keeps one entry per CDR3 protein. The profile shows under 250,000 distinct CDR3 sequences, approximately 24% of them singletons. Study observations and caveats: Disease-linked clones reportedly concentrated significantly in matched ankylosing spondylitis synovial fluid.

The rearrangement links TRBV15 to TRBJ2-5; D is unclear. This TCR was sampled from a male donor with ankylosing spondylitis or in good health (not recorded which). Sequencing was performed on blood, either unsorted or a sorted T cell fraction (not recorded which). The CDR3 DNA reads TGTGCCACCAGCAGGGGAAGGGAGACCCAGTACTTC. Translation gives CATSRGRETQYF.